This passage covers 2 T cell receptor beta chains from one sample sequenced in a study of shared clonotypes between healthy human individuals. Assay used: immunoSEQ multiplex PCR; TCRdb lists only in-frame clones, some missing. This repertoire shows hundreds of thousands of clones, approximately 79% found once; its top ten account for about 1.7%. The sequenced sample consisted of memory CD4+ T cells sorted from blood. Specified subset: CD45RA-negative fraction. Receptors were obtained from a woman in her twenties or thirties in good health.

The V gene is TRBV28, the J gene TRBJ2-1; possible D gene TRBD2, 5 bases. The CDR3 has 13 residues. Germline V gene sequence: CDR1 MDHEN, CDR2 SYDVKM. The ends were cut back, 4 bases at V and 9 bases at J, with 13 bases in the middle. The CDR3, as DNA: TGTGCCAGCAGTTGGGTACGGGAATCTGAGCAGTTCTTC. Residues: CASSWVRESEQFF. Supplemented by reference TRBV28 and TRBJ2-1, the full variable domain reads DVKVTQSSRYLVKRTGEKVFLECVQDMDHENMFWYRQDPGLGLRLIYFSYDVKMKEKGDIPEGYSVSREKKERFSLILESASTNQTSMYLCASSWVRESEQFFGPGTRLTVL.

This clone was recorded at least ten times. The V call is TRBV27, the J call TRBJ1-1; TRBD1 agrees at 8 bases. The germline V gene encodes CDR1 MNHEY and CDR2 SMNVEV (reference sequence). Trimming cost V 3 bases and J 9 bases; bases outside gene matches: 0. CDR3 length: 11 amino acids. The CDR3 nucleotides read TGTGCCAGCAGTTTCAGGGGGCAAGCTTTCTTT. It yields the protein CASSFRGQAFF.